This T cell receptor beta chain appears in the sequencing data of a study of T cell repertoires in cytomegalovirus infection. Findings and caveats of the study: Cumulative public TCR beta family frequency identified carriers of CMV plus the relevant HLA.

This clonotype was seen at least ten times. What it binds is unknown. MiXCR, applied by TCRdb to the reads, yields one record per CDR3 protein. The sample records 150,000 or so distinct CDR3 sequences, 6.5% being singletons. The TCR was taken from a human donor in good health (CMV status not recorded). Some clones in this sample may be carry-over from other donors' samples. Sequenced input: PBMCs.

CDR3 amino acids: CASSLRFSGANVLTF. For the CDR3, the DNA is TGTGCCAGCAGCTTGAGGTTCTCTGGGGCCAACGTCCTGACTTTC. The chain has TRBV7-2 and TRBJ2-6; D unclear. The CDR3 sequence is 15 residues long. The V and J ends lost 3 bases and 0 bases respectively, with 6 bases between them. Germline V gene data show CDR1 as SGHTA and CDR2 as FQGNSA.